These 28 T cell receptor beta chains share one sample of origin, sequenced in a study of response to subunit inactivated influenza vaccine. One entry per CDR3 protein results from TCRdb running MiXCR on the RT-PCR reads. The sample comprises some 550,000 distinct CDR3 sequences, 20% to 25% of which are singletons, and 2.5% to 3% rests with the top ten. Separately, the same data were catalogued under a study of T cells expressing NK-cell markers. From that paper: Scientists made TCR beta cDNA using 5'RACE template switching with UMIs.

This sample comprised CD4+ T cells sorted from PBMCs, obtained about 11 days after vaccination. These receptors were collected from a man between 45 and 60 years old who received an inactivated influenza vaccine.

The J gene is TRBJ1-1, the V gene TRBV12-3 or TRBV12-4; possible D gene TRBD1, 6 bases. V lost 0 bases and J lost 5, with 10 bases in between. This CDR3 has 14 residues. The CDR3 coding sequence is TGTGCCAGCAGTTTAGCGGGCAGGGGAACTGAAGCTTTCTTT. Protein: CASSLAGRGTEAFF.

The chain carries TRBV10-3 and TRBJ1-1; D is uncertain. CDR3 size: 13 residues. V gave up 5 bases and J gave up 1 base, with 8 bases separating them. Germline CDR1 reads ENHRY; CDR2 reads SYGVKD. CDR3 bases: TGTGCCATCAGTCAGAATCCGAACACTGAAGCTTTCTTT. As protein: CAISQNPNTEAFF.

This clonotype was observed a handful of times. The CDR3 spells CASSYGRGPMQEQYF. CDR3 sequence (DNA): TGTGCCAGCAGTTACGGCAGGGGCCCCATGCAGGAGCAGTACTTC. The J gene is TRBJ2-7, the V gene TRBV6-5, with D maybe TRBD1 (6 bases). V lost 2 bases, J lost 7 bases, and 18 bases lay in between. The CDR3 contains 15 residues. Germline CDR1 reads MNHEY; CDR2 reads SVGAGI.

There are a few counts of this clonotype. This chain connects TRBV5-1 to TRBJ2-1; a possible D gene is TRBD2 (6 bases). This CDR3 is 16 amino acids long. CDR1 and CDR2 from the germline V gene are SGHRS and YFSETQ. V lost 4 bases to trimming and J lost 7 bases, with 21 bases between them. Here the CDR3 reads CASSPAGLHPGNEQFF. The CDR3 coding sequence is TGCGCCAGCAGCCCGGCGGGACTCCACCCCGGGAATGAGCAGTTCTTC.

This chain joins TRBV5-1 and TRBJ2-1; the match to TRBD2 covers 10 bases. The CDR3 runs 16 residues. Losses at the gene ends were 3 bases for V and 3 bases for J; bases not matched to a gene: 6. CDR1 SGHRS and CDR2 YFSETQ come from the germline V gene. The CDR3 nucleotides are TGCGCCAGCAGCTCGATTAGCGGGAGGAGCTACAATGAGCAGTTCTTC. Translating gives CASSSISGRSYNEQFF.

This clonotype was seen only once. The gene calls are TRBV27 and TRBJ2-7; 7 bases align to TRBD2. V shed 7 bases, J shed 3 bases, and the junction held 18 bases outside the gene matches. Per the germline V gene, CDR1 is MNHEY and CDR2 is SMNVEV (reference sequence). This CDR3 contains 17 residues. This CDR3 reads CASTRGGRPILIYEQYF. CDR3 bases: TGTGCCAGCACCCGGGGAGGGAGACCCATTTTAATCTACGAGCAGTACTTC.

V is TRBV6-2 or TRBV6-3 and J is TRBJ2-2, with 9 bases that match TRBD1. This CDR3 is 16 amino acids long. Per germline, CDR1 MNHEY and CDR2 SVGEGT. J gave up 5 bases and V 6 bases, and 10 bases lay outside the gene matches. CDR3 sequence reads: CASRRPGQGRTGELFF. The CDR3 coding sequence is TGTGCCAGCAGACGACCGGGACAGGGTCGAACCGGGGAGCTGTTTTTT.

This clonotype has ten or more counts. The V call is TRBV7-2, the J call TRBJ2-1; 15 nucleotides line up with TRBD2. The germline gives CDR1 SGHTA, CDR2 FQGNSA. The V segment lost 6 bases and the J segment 7 bases; nucleotides outside the gene matches: 7. The CDR3 is 16 residues long. The CDR3 DNA is TGTGCCAGCAGTCCTGGACTAGCGGGGGGGCTGAATGAGCAGTTCTTC. Protein product: CASSPGLAGGLNEQFF.

This clonotype was counted between two and nine times. The chain couples TRBV7-2 to TRBJ1-2; 7 bases line up with TRBD1. The trim removed 5 bases at V and 8 bases at J, leaving 11 bases unmatched. This CDR3 comprises 14 residues. CDR1 SGHTA and CDR2 FQGNSA come from the germline V gene. The chain's CDR3 is CASSPSGTARGYTF. CDR3 bases: TGTGCCAGCAGCCCCTCCGGGACAGCTAGGGGCTACACCTTC.

This clonotype was recorded a few times. The chain recombines TRBV7-2 with TRBJ2-2, with a weak D call TRBD1 (5 bases). The CDR3 covers 15 residues. V shed 3 bases and J shed 5 bases, with 13 bases lying between them. Germline values: CDR1 SGHTA, CDR2 FQGNSA. CDR3 nucleotide sequence: TGTGCCAGCAGCTTGGCCAGGGAATCGACCGGGGAGCTGTTTTTT. As protein: CASSLARESTGELFF.

This clonotype was observed a few times. V and J are TRBV12-3 or TRBV12-4 and TRBJ2-3; 11 bases match TRBD2. J gave up 6 bases and V 6 bases, and 5 bases lay outside the gene matches. The CDR3 has 14 amino acids. This chain's CDR3 is CASRIAGGPDTQYF. The CDR3 nucleotides read TGTGCCAGCAGAATAGCGGGGGGGCCGGATACGCAGTATTTT.

J is TRBJ2-1 and V is TRBV24-1; the D gene could be TRBD1 or TRBD2 (6 bases each). Germline V CDR1 and CDR2: KGHDR, SFDVKD. This CDR3 comprises 16 residues. Trimming pared 2 bases from V and 5 bases from J, leaving 15 bases between. The CDR3: CATSDSHWGADNEQFF. The CDR3 DNA follows: TGTGCCACCAGTGATTCACACTGGGGGGCGGACAATGAGCAGTTCTTC.

In its sample, this clonotype was seen a few times. The rearrangement joins TRBV20-1 to TRBJ2-5; TRBD1 or TRBD2 may be the D gene (5 bases each). This CDR3 contains 14 residues. V was pared by 1 base and J by 1 base, with 10 bases between. The V gene's germline CDR1 is DFQATT and CDR2 SNEGSKA (reference sequence). The CDR3 bases are TGCAGTGCTAGAGGGGGGTTTATCCAAGAGACCCAGTACTTC. Protein: CSARGGFIQETQYF.

This clonotype has more than one count but fewer than ten. The chain combines TRBV12-3 or TRBV12-4 with TRBJ2-4; a weak D match, TRBD2 (6 bases). The CDR3 has 16 amino acids. The germline V and J ends were trimmed by 3 bases and 2 bases, with 14 bases remaining between them. The CDR3 DNA reads as TGTGCCAGCAGTTTTACCGGAGGGAGATCCAAAAACATTCAGTACTTC. As protein: CASSFTGGRSKNIQYF.

This clonotype was counted only a few times. This chain links TRBV20-1 with TRBJ2-1, with 9 bases fitting TRBD1. This CDR3 contains 12 residues. V lost 7 bases, J lost 6 bases, and 4 bases stayed unmatched. Germline V gene lookup returns CDR1 DFQATT and CDR2 SNEGSKA (reference sequence). CDR3 sequence reads: CSGQGDGNEQFF. DNA of the CDR3: TGCAGTGGACAGGGGGACGGCAATGAGCAGTTCTTC.

The rearrangement joins TRBV15 to TRBJ2-3; D is ambiguous. This CDR3 region has 18 residues. CDR1 is LNHNV and CDR2 is YYDKDF in the germline V gene (reference sequence). V lost 0 bases and J lost 4, with 20 bases in between. The CDR3, as DNA: TGTGCCACCAGCAGAGATCTGCGGCACCTCCTCGAGGCAGATACGCAGTATTTT. Protein sequence: CATSRDLRHLLEADTQYF.

There are a few counts of this clonotype. The rearrangement uses TRBV6-2 or TRBV6-3 and TRBJ1-5, with 7 bases that match TRBD1. The CDR3 is 15 amino acids. Germline V CDR1 and CDR2: MNHEY, SVGEGT. V shed 6 bases, J shed 7 bases, and the junction held 12 bases outside the gene matches. The CDR3 sequence is CASSPPPTGRQPQHF. CDR3 DNA sequence: TGTGCCAGCAGCCCCCCCCCGACAGGGCGGCAGCCCCAGCATTTT.

This clonotype was recorded a few times. The gene calls are TRBV20-1 and TRBJ1-2; a possible D gene is TRBD1 (6 bases). The germline V gene has CDR1 DFQATT and CDR2 SNEGSKA (reference sequence). The CDR3 totals 13 residues. The ends were cut back, 3 bases at V and 12 bases at J, with 20 bases in the middle. This chain's CDR3 is CSARGTFSPGDTF. CDR3 bases: TGCAGTGCTAGGGGGACATTTAGTCCTGGGGACACCTTC.

Only a few counts were recorded for this clonotype. The V call is TRBV9, the J call TRBJ1-4; D unclear. V lost 0 bases to trimming and J lost 6 bases, with 18 bases between them. Germline CDR1 SGDLS, CDR2 YYNGEE. This CDR3 comprises 17 residues. CDR3 sequence (DNA): TGTGCCAGCAGCGTAGGACCCATGGGGAGAGTCGATGAAAAACTGTTTTTT. This codes for CASSVGPMGRVDEKLFF. The full variable domain, with the rest looked up from reference TRBV9 and TRBJ1-4, is DSGVTQTPKHLITATGQRVTLRCSPRSGDLSVYWYQQSLDQGLQFLIQYYNGEERAKGNILERFSAQQFPDLHSELNLSSLELGDSALYFCASSVGPMGRVDEKLFFGSGTQLSVL.

The gene calls are TRBV12-3 or TRBV12-4 and TRBJ2-1; D call uncertain. Trimming left V 7 bases short and J 9 bases short, with 10 bases between. The CDR3 runs to 11 residues. The CDR3 loop reads CASTRRGEQFF. CDR3 coding DNA: TGTGCCAGCACCCGACGAGGTGAGCAGTTCTTC.

In this sample, this clonotype turned up a few times. This chain joins TRBV20-1 and TRBJ1-2, with D possibly being TRBD1 (6 bases). The CDR3 has 15 amino acids. With 0 bases removed from V and 1 base from J, the gap between germline ends came to 12 bases. CDR1 DFQATT and CDR2 SNEGSKA come from the germline V gene (reference sequence). CDR3 loop: CSARDRRQVNYGYTF. CDR3 nucleotide sequence: TGCAGTGCTAGAGATAGGCGACAGGTTAACTATGGCTACACCTTC.

This clonotype has a count of ten or more. The J gene is TRBJ2-5, the V gene TRBV10-3; the D is unclear. The CDR3 length is 13 residues. Trimming removed 10 bases at V and 5 bases at J, with 17 bases between. From germline, CDR1 is ENHRY and CDR2 SYGVKD. The CDR3 here is CATSPKSMETQYF. The CDR3, as DNA: TGTGCCACCAGCCCGAAAAGCATGGAGACCCAGTACTTC.

CDR3 bases: TGTGCCAGCAGCTTGGATTCGGGGTCTGGCACTGAAGCTTTCTTT. Its protein product is CASSLDSGSGTEAFF. This chain connects TRBV5-5 to TRBJ1-1; D gene uncertain. The CDR3 extends over 15 amino acids. The germline V gene has CDR1 SGHKS and CDR2 YYEKEE (reference sequence). Trimming cost V 0 bases and J 4 bases, with 13 bases left between them.

This clonotype was seen more than once but under ten times. The chain carries TRBV2 and TRBJ1-1; 8 bases agree with TRBD1. Germline-derived CDR1 and CDR2 are SNHLY and FYNNEI. V dropped 6 bases and J dropped 0; count of bases not matched to a gene: 6. This CDR3 spans 15 amino acids. CDR3 in amino acids: CASRGTGRVNTEAFF. The CDR3 bases are TGTGCCAGCAGAGGGACAGGAAGAGTGAACACTGAAGCTTTCTTT.

The chain couples TRBV10-3 to TRBJ2-3; D gene uncertain. CDR1 and CDR2 (germline): ENHRY, SYGVKD. The CDR3 sequence is 13 residues long. The V end lost 6 bases, the J end lost 2 bases, and 9 bases lay between the germline ends. The CDR3 nucleotides are TGTGCCATCAGAAGAGACGACACAGATACGCAGTATTTT. Translated: CAIRRDDTDTQYF.

The chain links TRBV30 to TRBJ2-6; 8 bases match TRBD2. From germline, CDR1 is GTSNPN and CDR2 SVGIG (reference sequence). J gave up 0 bases and V 8 bases, and 6 bases lay outside the gene matches. CDR3 length: 15 amino acids. The CDR3 region is CAAPGGVSGANVLTF. Written as DNA, the CDR3 is TGTGCCGCCCCGGGGGGGGTCTCTGGGGCCAACGTCCTGACTTTC.

This clonotype was detected many times. The gene calls are TRBV11-2 and TRBJ2-7; perhaps TRBD2 as D (6 bases). CDR3 size: 15 residues. Trimming removed 4 bases at V and 0 bases at J, with 13 bases between. CDR1 is SGHAT and CDR2 is FQNNGV in the germline V gene. The CDR3 DNA sequence: TGTGCCAGCAGCTCGCCGGGGGTCTCCTCCTACGAGCAGTACTTC. Protein product: CASSSPGVSSYEQYF. Drawing the rest from reference TRBV11-2 and TRBJ2-7, the complete variable domain is EAGVAQSPRYKIIEKRQSVAFWCNPISGHATLYWYQQILGQGPKLLIQFQNNGVVDDSQLPKDRFSAERLKGVDSTLKIQPAKLEDSAVYLCASSSPGVSSYEQYFGPGTRLTVT.

The chain joins TRBV18 to TRBJ2-7, with TRBD1 as a possible D gene (5 bases). CDR3 size: 16 residues. Germline V gene data show CDR1 as KGHSH and CDR2 as LQKENI. Between the trimmed V and J ends, which lost 1 base and 5 bases, there was a span of 18 bases. The CDR3 here is CASSPLQGAGIDEQYF. In DNA, the CDR3 is TGTGCCAGCTCACCACTTCAAGGTGCAGGGATAGACGAGCAGTACTTC.